These 17 T cell receptor beta chains were all obtained from the same sample, sequenced in a study of T cells in tuberculosis. TCRdb's copy holds only in-frame clones and misses some; the assay was immunoSEQ multiplex PCR. Counted here are 35,000 to 50,000 clones, roughly 94% occurring once; the ten biggest clones make up under 2%. The sequencing sample was made of PBMCs. These receptors originate from a donor under 30 with latent tuberculosis or without tuberculosis infection. Some clones in this sample may be carry-over from other donors' samples.

This clone was seen more than once but under ten times. This chain connects TRBV2 to TRBJ1-5; D remains ambiguous. Germline CDR1 reads SNHLY; CDR2 reads FYNNEI. V was clipped by 4 bases and J by 1 base, with 5 bases between them. The CDR3 extends over 13 amino acids. Written as DNA, the CDR3 is TGTGCCAGCAGTGGAGAGAGCAATCAGCCCCAGCATTTT. It translates to CASSGESNQPQHF.

V usage is TRBV7-2 and J usage is TRBJ2-1, with 9 bases fitting TRBD1. CDR3 length: 14 residues. Germline V gene data show CDR1 as SGHTA and CDR2 as FQGNSA. V dropped 6 bases and J dropped 6; count of bases not matched to a gene: 6. CDR3 sequence: CASRSRDRVNEQFF. The CDR3 DNA reads TGTGCCAGCAGATCGAGGGACAGGGTCAATGAGCAGTTCTTC.

For the CDR3, the DNA is TGTGCCAGCTCAGGGACTAGTAAGTACGAGCAGTACTTC. Protein: CASSGTSKYEQYF. The V gene is TRBV2, the J gene TRBJ2-7; TRBD2 aligns across 8 bases. The J segment lost 4 bases and the V segment lost 8 bases, leaving 7 bases of the junction unmatched. Germline V lookup: CDR1 SNHLY, CDR2 FYNNEI. The CDR3 is 13 amino acids. The complete variable domain, with remaining parts taken from reference TRBV2 and TRBJ2-7, reads EPEVTQTPSHQVTQMGQEVILRCVPISNHLYFYWYRQILGQKVEFLVSFYNNEISEKSEIFDDQFSVERPDGSNFTLKIRSTKLEDSAMYFCASSGTSKYEQYFGPGTRLTVT.

This rearrangement joins TRBV11-2 to TRBJ2-7; 11 nucleotides align to TRBD1. Germline CDR1 and CDR2: SGHAT and FQNNGV. Germline trimming cut 2 bases from V and 1 base from J; bases unmatched to any gene: 13. The CDR3 spans 19 residues. CDR3 sequence reads: CASSLSRSWTGGASYEQYF. The CDR3 bases are TGTGCCAGCAGCTTATCACGCTCCTGGACAGGGGGCGCGTCCTACGAGCAGTACTTC.

The genes are TRBV11-2 and TRBJ2-5; TRBD2 aligns across 8 bases. Germline V gene sequence: CDR1 SGHAT, CDR2 FQNNGV. Trimming removed 6 bases from V and 6 bases from J; junction bases left unmatched: 15. This CDR3 has 16 residues. The DNA of the CDR3 is TGTGCCAGCAGTCAAAGGATGGCGGGAGGAGGGAAGACCCAGTACTTC. The encoded protein is CASSQRMAGGGKTQYF.

The CDR3 coding sequence is TGCGCCAGCAGCCAAGCCCAGGGGGGCAGTGAAGCAACTAATGAAAAACTGTTTTTT. Residues: CASSQAQGGSEATNEKLFF. The chain couples TRBV4-3 to TRBJ1-4; 7 bases map to TRBD1. The trim removed 1 base at V and 0 bases at J, leaving 11 bases unmatched. This CDR3 is 19 amino acids long. Per the germline V gene, CDR1 is LGHNA and CDR2 is YSLEER.

This chain links TRBV7-3 with TRBJ2-7; 12 nucleotides align to TRBD1. The CDR3 extends over 14 amino acids. V trimming: 4 bases; J trimming: 6 bases; junction bases outside the gene matches: 4. Germline lookup yields CDR1 SGHTA and CDR2 FQGTGA. The CDR3 spells CASSWGQGAFEQYF. CDR3 sequence (DNA): TGTGCCAGCAGCTGGGGACAGGGGGCTTTCGAGCAGTACTTC. The complete variable domain, with remaining parts taken from reference TRBV7-3 and TRBJ2-7, reads GAGVSQTPSNKVTEKGKYVELRCDPISGHTALYWYRQSLGQGPEFLIYFQGTGAADDSGLPNDRFFAVRPEGSVSTLKIQRTERGDSAVYLCASSWGQGAFEQYFGPGTRLTVT.

The rearrangement joins TRBV7-2 to TRBJ1-1; 8 bases line up with TRBD1. Germline values: CDR1 SGHTA, CDR2 FQGNSA. The trim removed 5 bases at V and 4 bases at J, leaving 9 bases unmatched. This CDR3 region has 15 residues. For the CDR3, the DNA is TGTGCCAGCAGCGACCAACAGGGGGTGCGCACTGAAGCTTTCTTT. It translates to CASSDQQGVRTEAFF.

The chain joins TRBV10-2 to TRBJ2-7, with D unresolved. Deletions cut 1 base from V and 5 bases from J, with 12 bases between. The germline V gene encodes CDR1 WSHSY and CDR2 SAAADI. The CDR3 consists of 14 residues. As DNA, the CDR3 is TGCGCCAGCAGTGAGTTTGTAGAGCTGAACGAGCAGTACTTC. Translation: CASSEFVELNEQYF.

V usage is TRBV7-2 and J usage is TRBJ2-5; D uncertain. This CDR3 has 11 amino acids. Per the germline V gene, CDR1 is SGHTA and CDR2 is FQGNSA. V was cut by 5 bases and J by 6 bases, with 7 bases left in between. The CDR3 is CASSPTQTQYF. In DNA, the CDR3 is TGTGCCAGCAGCCCCACACAGACCCAGTACTTC.

This clone showed up just once. The rearrangement uses TRBV2 and TRBJ2-3; 11 bases line up with TRBD2. The ends lost 1 base at V and 3 bases at J; junction bases unmatched: 6. The CDR3 has 17 amino acids. CDR1 and CDR2 from the germline V gene are SNHLY and FYNNEI. CDR3 coding DNA: TGTGCCAGCAGTGAAGGGAGTAGCGGGAGGGGGACAGATACGCAGTATTTT. It translates to CASSEGSSGRGTDTQYF.

The chain links TRBV5-1 to TRBJ2-1; 10 bases map to TRBD2. Germline loops: CDR1 SGHRS, CDR2 YFSETQ. With V trimmed by 6 bases and J by 5 bases, 8 bases remained unmatched. CDR3 size: 15 residues. The DNA for the CDR3 is TGCGCCAGCACAGAGCGGACTAGCGGAGACAATGAGCAGTTCTTC. Its translation is CASTERTSGDNEQFF.

This chain uses TRBV27 with TRBJ2-7, with TRBD1 as a possible D gene (6 bases). This CDR3 contains 13 residues. Trimming pared 0 bases from V and 4 bases from J, leaving 7 bases between. From germline, CDR1 is MNHEY and CDR2 SMNVEV (reference sequence). The CDR3 DNA is TGTGCCAGCAGTTTATCGGGGGCGTACGAGCAGTACTTC. Amino acid sequence: CASSLSGAYEQYF.

The chain couples TRBV7-9 to TRBJ2-7; 9 bases map to TRBD2. Germline CDR1 reads SEHNR; CDR2 reads FQNEAQ (reference sequence). J was trimmed by 3 bases and V by 1 base; bases with no gene match: 4. The CDR3 spans 15 residues. The CDR3 here is CASSLGASGNYEQYF. The CDR3 region has the DNA TGTGCCAGCAGCTTAGGGGCTAGCGGGAACTACGAGCAGTACTTC.

The V call is TRBV7-6, the J call TRBJ2-1; 7 positions match TRBD1. The CDR3 spans 16 residues. The ends lost 0 bases at V and 4 bases at J; junction bases unmatched: 6. Germline V CDR1 and CDR2: SGHVS, FNYEAQ. The CDR3 DNA reads TGTGCCAGCAGCTTAGCGGGACAGTCGAATTACAATGAGCAGTTCTTC. Residues: CASSLAGQSNYNEQFF.

The chain joins TRBV14 to TRBJ1-3, with a weak D call TRBD1 (6 bases). The CDR3 extends over 16 amino acids. Trimming removed 1 base at V and 4 bases at J, with 14 bases between. The germline CDR1 and CDR2 sequences are SGHDN and FVKESK. CDR3 sequence: CASSQVSGGPGNTIYF. The CDR3 nucleotides are TGTGCCAGCAGCCAAGTCTCGGGGGGCCCGGGAAACACCATATATTTT.

CDR3 DNA: TGCGCCAGCAGCTTGTGGGTGACAGGGTATAGGACCGGGGAGCTGTTTTTT. Protein product: CASSLWVTGYRTGELFF. The chain recombines TRBV5-1 with TRBJ2-2; TRBD1 matches at 7 bases. Germline values: CDR1 SGHRS, CDR2 YFSETQ. V shed 1 base, J shed 5 bases, and the junction held 11 bases outside the gene matches. The CDR3 spans 17 residues.